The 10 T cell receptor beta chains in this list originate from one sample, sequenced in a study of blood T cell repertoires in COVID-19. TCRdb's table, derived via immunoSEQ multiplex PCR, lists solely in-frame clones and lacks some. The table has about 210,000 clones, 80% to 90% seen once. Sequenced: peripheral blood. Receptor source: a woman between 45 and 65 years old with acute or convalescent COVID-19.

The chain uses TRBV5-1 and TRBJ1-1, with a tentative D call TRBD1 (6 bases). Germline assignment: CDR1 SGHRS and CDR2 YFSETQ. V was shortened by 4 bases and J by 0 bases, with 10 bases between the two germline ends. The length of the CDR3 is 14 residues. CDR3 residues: CASSARDMNTEAFF. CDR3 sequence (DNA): TGCGCCAGCAGCGCCAGGGACATGAACACTGAAGCTTTCTTT.

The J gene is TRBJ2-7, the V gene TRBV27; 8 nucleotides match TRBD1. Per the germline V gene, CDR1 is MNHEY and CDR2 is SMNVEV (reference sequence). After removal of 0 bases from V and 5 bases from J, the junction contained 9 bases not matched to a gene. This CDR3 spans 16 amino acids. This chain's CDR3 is CASSLSPPGQANEQYF. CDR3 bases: TGTGCCAGCAGTTTATCCCCTCCGGGACAGGCTAACGAGCAGTACTTC.

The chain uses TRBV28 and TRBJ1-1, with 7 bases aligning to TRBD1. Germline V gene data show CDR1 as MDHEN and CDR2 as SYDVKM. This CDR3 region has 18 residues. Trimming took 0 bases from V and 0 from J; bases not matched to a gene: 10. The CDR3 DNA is TGTGCCAGCAGTTTATGGTCAGGGGGAGATGCCCTGAACACTGAAGCTTTCTTT. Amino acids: CASSLWSGGDALNTEAFF. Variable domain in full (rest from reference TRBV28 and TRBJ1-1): DVKVTQSSRYLVKRTGEKVFLECVQDMDHENMFWYRQDPGLGLRLIYFSYDVKMKEKGDIPEGYSVSREKKERFSLILESASTNQTSMYLCASSLWSGGDALNTEAFFGQGTRLTVV.

For the CDR3, the DNA is TGTGCCAGCAGTTTTTCAGTCTCAAAAGATACGCAGTATTTT. The encoded protein is CASSFSVSKDTQYF. V usage is TRBV27 and J usage is TRBJ2-3; D gene uncertain. The germline CDR1 and CDR2 sequences are MNHEY and SMNVEV (reference sequence). V gave up 3 bases and J gave up 5 bases, with 12 bases separating them. This CDR3 has 14 amino acids.

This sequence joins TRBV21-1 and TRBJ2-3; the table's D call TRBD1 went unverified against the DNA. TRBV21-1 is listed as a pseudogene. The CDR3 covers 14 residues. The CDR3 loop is CASSIRPSTDTQYF. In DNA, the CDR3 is TGTGCCAGCAGCATCAGGCCTAGCACAGATACGCAGTATTTT.

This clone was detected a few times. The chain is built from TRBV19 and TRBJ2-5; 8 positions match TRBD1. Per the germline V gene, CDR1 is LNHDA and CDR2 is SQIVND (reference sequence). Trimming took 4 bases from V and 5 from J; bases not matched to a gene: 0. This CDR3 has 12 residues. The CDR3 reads CASSRDRETQYF. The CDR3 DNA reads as TGTGCCAGTAGTAGGGACAGGGAGACCCAGTACTTC.

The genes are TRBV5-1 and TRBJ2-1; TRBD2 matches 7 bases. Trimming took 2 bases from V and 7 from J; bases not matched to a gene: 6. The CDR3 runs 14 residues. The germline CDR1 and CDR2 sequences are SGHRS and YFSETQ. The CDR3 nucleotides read TGCGCCAGCAGCTTCGGCGGACTAGGGAATGAGCAGTTCTTC. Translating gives CASSFGGLGNEQFF. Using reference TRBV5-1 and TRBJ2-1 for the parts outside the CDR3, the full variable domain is KAGVTQTPRYLIKTRGQQVTLSCSPISGHRSVSWYQQTPGQGLQFLFEYFSETQRNKGNFPGRFSGRQFSNSRSEMNVSTLELGDSALYLCASSFGGLGNEQFFGPGTRLTVL.

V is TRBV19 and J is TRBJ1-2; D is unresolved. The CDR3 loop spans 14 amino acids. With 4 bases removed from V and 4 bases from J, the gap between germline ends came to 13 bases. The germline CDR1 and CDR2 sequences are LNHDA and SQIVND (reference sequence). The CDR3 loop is CASSTVAGGYGYTF. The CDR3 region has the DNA TGTGCCAGTAGTACCGTTGCGGGTGGCTATGGCTACACCTTC.

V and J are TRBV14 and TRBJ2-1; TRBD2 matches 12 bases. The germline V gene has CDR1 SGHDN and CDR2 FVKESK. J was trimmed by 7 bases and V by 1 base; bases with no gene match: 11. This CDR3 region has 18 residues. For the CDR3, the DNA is TGTGCCAGCAGCCAAGTAGAGACTAGCGGGAGTAGAAGGAATGAGCAGTTCTTC. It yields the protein CASSQVETSGSRRNEQFF. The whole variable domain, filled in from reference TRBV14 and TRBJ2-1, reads EAGVTQFPSHSVIEKGQTVTLRCDPISGHDNLYWYRRVMGKEIKFLLHFVKESKQDESGMPNNRFLAERTGGTYSTLKVQPAELEDSGVYFCASSQVETSGSRRNEQFFGPGTRLTVL.

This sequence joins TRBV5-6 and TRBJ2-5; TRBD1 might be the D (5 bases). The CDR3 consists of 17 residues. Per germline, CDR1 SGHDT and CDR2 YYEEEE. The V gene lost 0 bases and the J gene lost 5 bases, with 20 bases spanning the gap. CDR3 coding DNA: TGTGCCAGCAGCTTGGAACTACAGGCCTTGGGTAGGGAGACCCAGTACTTC. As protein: CASSLELQALGRETQYF.